Listed below are T cell receptor beta chains from one sample, sequenced in a study of shared clonotypes between healthy human individuals. The method was immunoSEQ multiplex PCR; TCRdb's version includes in-frame clones alone and lacks a portion of them. This repertoire shows 97,000 or so clones, more than 45% found once; its top ten account for about 15%. What was sequenced was PBMCs. Every receptor here comes from a woman aged 40-49 years in good health. Some clones in this sample may be carry-over from other donors' samples. CDR3s include the opening cysteine and the closing phenylalanine or tryptophan. A D gene is named only where the DNA matches it firmly. Some rows mark clone size as missing; the rest say once, few, many or name a class of expanded clone.

v_gene	j_gene	d_gene	abundance	CDR3aa	CDR3nt
TRBV7-9	TRBJ2-7	TRBD1	.	CASSPGQKSYEQYF	TGTGCCAGCAGCCCGGGACAGAAATCCTACGAGCAGTACTTC
TRBV7-9	TRBJ2-7	.	.	CASSFFDEQYF	TGTGCCAGCAGCTTCTTTGACGAGCAGTACTTC
TRBV21-1	TRBJ2-7	.	.	CASSWECRYEQYF	TGTGCCAGCAGCTGGGAATGTCGGTACGAGCAGTACTTC
TRBV10-1	TRBJ2-7	.	few	CASSTGQNPYEQYF	TGCGCCAGCAGTACCGGACAGAACCCCTACGAGCAGTACTTC
TRBV28	TRBJ1-2	TRBD1	.	CASLPGQALGYTF	TGTGCCAGCCTACCGGGACAGGCCTTGGGCTACACCTTC
TRBV5-1	TRBJ1-1	.	.	CASSLGGQGREAFF	TGCGCCAGCAGCTTGGGGGGCCAAGGTAGAGAAGCTTTCTTT
TRBV4-1	TRBJ2-7	.	many	CASSQGTVSSYEQYF	TGCGCCAGCAGCCAAGGGACGGTCAGCTCCTACGAGCAGTACTTC
TRBV23-1	TRBJ2-7	TRBD2	many	CASSQSRVAGGHSYEQYF	TGCGCCAGCAGTCAATCGAGAGTAGCGGGAGGCCACTCCTACGAGCAGTACTTC
TRBV18	TRBJ2-7	TRBD2	few	CASSPGLAPYEQYF	TGTGCCAGCTCACCTGGACTAGCTCCCTACGAGCAGTACTTC
TRBV28	TRBJ1-5	.	.	CASSSPNRGGLYSNQPQHF	TGTGCCAGCAGTTCCCCCAACCGGGGAGGCCTTTATAGCAATCAGCCCCAGCATTTT
TRBV19	TRBJ2-1	TRBD2	.	CASSIASGAYNEQFF	TGTGCCAGTAGTATAGCTAGCGGGGCCTACAATGAGCAGTTCTTC
TRBV7-2	TRBJ2-3	.	many	CASSLERPGESDTQYF	TGTGCCAGCAGCTTGGAGCGGCCCGGAGAATCAGATACGCAGTATTTT
TRBV4-2	TRBJ2-7	.	.	CASSGLGGSYEQYF	TGTGCCAGCAGCGGTCTCGGGGGCTCCTACGAGCAGTACTTC
TRBV30	TRBJ1-4	.	few	CAWSVMGAAEKLFF	TGTGCCTGGAGTGTAATGGGGGCGGCTGAAAAACTGTTTTTT
TRBV5-1	TRBJ1-1	.	many	CASGEPVRGKNTEAFF	TGCGCCAGCGGCGAACCCGTCAGGGGCAAGAACACTGAAGCTTTCTTT
TRBV7-2	TRBJ2-2	.	.	CASSFMGGAGELFF	TGTGCCAGCAGCTTTATGGGAGGAGCCGGGGAGCTGTTTTTT
TRBV27	TRBJ1-5	.	.	CASSSQARVGQPQHF	TGTGCCAGCAGTTCACAAGCCAGGGTGGGGCAGCCCCAGCATTTT
TRBV19	TRBJ1-3	.	many	CASSSQISGNTIYF	TGTGCCAGTAGCAGTCAGATCTCTGGAAACACCATATATTTT
TRBV28	TRBJ1-2	.	.	CASSLVGAYGYTF	TGTGCCAGCAGTTTAGTCGGGGCCTATGGCTACACCTTC